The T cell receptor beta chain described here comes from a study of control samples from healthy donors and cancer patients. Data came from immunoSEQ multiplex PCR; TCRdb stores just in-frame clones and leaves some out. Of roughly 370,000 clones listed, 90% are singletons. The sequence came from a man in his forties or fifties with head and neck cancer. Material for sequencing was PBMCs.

CDR3 nucleotide sequence: TGTGCCAGCAGCCCAATAACTACAGACAATGAGCAGTTCTTC. Amino acid sequence: CASSPITTDNEQFF. The chain combines TRBV7-9 with TRBJ2-1; no clear D. The CDR3 runs 14 residues. Germline loops: CDR1 SEHNR, CDR2 FQNEAQ (reference sequence). V was cut by 5 bases and J by 5 bases, with 13 bases left in between.